This record looks at one TCR beta chain sequence and its context. Generated by immunoSEQ multiplex PCR, the TCRdb table keeps only in-frame clones and is missing some. The sample has 90,000 to 100,000 clones; 90% to 96% are singletons. The germline V gene has CDR1 SGHDN and CDR2 FVKESK. Deletions cut 8 bases from V and 0 bases from J, with 11 bases between. This CDR3 has 13 residues. The record originates from a study of technical replicates of blood from a handful of donors. The TCR comes from a human donor in good health. Sequenced: T cells isolated from PBMCs. The chain employs TRBV14 and TRBJ2-7, with D tentatively TRBD2 (6 bases). CDR3: CASRDWSSYEQYF. Written as DNA, the CDR3 is TGTGCCAGCCGGGACTGGAGCTCCTACGAGCAGTACTTC.